A single sample gave rise to the 2 T cell receptor beta chains below, sequenced in a study of immune evolution from preneoplasia to lung adenocarcinoma. The protocol was immunoSEQ multiplex PCR, while the TCRdb copy is restricted to in-frame clones and leaves out a portion. The data hold thousands of clones, with roughly 87% observed a single time. Sequencing was done on a sample of FFPE adjacent normal lung tissue. Every receptor here comes from a person aged 55-80 years with lung adenocarcinoma.

The chain links TRBV9 to TRBJ2-7, with TRBD2 matching 8 bases. This CDR3 spans 13 amino acids. V gave up 1 base and J gave up 4 bases; unmatched junction bases: 1. Germline-derived CDR1 and CDR2 are SGDLS and YYNGEE. This chain's CDR3 is CASSVSSGYEQYF. The CDR3 region has the DNA TGTGCCAGCAGCGTATCTAGCGGGTACGAGCAGTACTTC. The full variable domain, rest sourced from reference TRBV9 and TRBJ2-7, is DSGVTQTPKHLITATGQRVTLRCSPRSGDLSVYWYQQSLDQGLQFLIQYYNGEERAKGNILERFSAQQFPDLHSELNLSSLELGDSALYFCASSVSSGYEQYFGPGTRLTVT.

This clone has just one count. V is TRBV7-9 and J is TRBJ2-7; D may match TRBD1 or TRBD2 (5 bases each). The CDR3 totals 12 residues. Trimming shortened V by 3 bases and J by 5 bases, and 8 bases separated the two germline ends. From germline, CDR1 is SEHNR and CDR2 FQNEAQ (reference sequence). The CDR3 bases are TGTGCCAGCAGCTTCGGGGACCACGAGCAGTACTTC. It translates to CASSFGDHEQYF.